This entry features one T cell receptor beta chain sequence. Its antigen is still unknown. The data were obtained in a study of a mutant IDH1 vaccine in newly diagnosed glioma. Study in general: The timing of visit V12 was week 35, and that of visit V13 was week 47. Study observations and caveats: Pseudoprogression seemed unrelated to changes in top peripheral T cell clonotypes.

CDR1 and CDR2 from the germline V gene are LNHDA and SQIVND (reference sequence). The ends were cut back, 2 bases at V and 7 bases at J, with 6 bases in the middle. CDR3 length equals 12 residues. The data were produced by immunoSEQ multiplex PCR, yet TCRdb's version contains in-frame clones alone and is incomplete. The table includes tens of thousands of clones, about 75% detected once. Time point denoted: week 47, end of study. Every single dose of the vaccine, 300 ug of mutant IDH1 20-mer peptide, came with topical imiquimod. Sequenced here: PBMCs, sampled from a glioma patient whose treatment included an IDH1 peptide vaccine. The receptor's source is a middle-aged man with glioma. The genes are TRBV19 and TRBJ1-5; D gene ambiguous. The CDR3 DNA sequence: TGTGCCAGTAGTATATATGAGCAGCCCCAGCATTTT. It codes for CASSIYEQPQHF.